Below are 24 T cell receptor beta chains sequenced from a single sample in a study of OX40 agonist ivuxolimab in advanced cancers. Using immunoSEQ multiplex PCR, the repertoire was profiled, and TCRdb retains in-frame clones only, with some absent. The sample yields more than 65,000 clones, more than 70% seen once. Sequenced here: CD4+ or CD8+ T cells sorted from blood, sampled in a trial of the OX40 agonist ivuxolimab. The receptor set was obtained from an adult with an advanced solid tumor such as melanoma, head and neck, liver or kidney cancer.

In its sample, this clone was seen once. DNA for the CDR3: TGTGCCAGCAGCCCATTGTCCACTAGCGGGGGGTATCAAGAGACCCAGTACTTC. Translating gives CASSPLSTSGGYQETQYF. The gene calls are TRBV4-2 and TRBJ2-5; 12 positions match TRBD2. The CDR3 extends over 18 amino acids. Germline assignment: CDR1 LGHNA and CDR2 YNFKEQ. The V segment lost 4 bases and the J segment 2 bases; nucleotides outside the gene matches: 11.

The chain couples TRBV10-3 to TRBJ1-1; 7 bases align to TRBD1. Germline CDR1 ENHRY, CDR2 SYGVKD. V trimming: 5 bases; J trimming: 5 bases; junction bases outside the gene matches: 5. The CDR3 spans 13 residues. CDR3 in amino acids: CAISYRGETEAFF. The CDR3 nucleotides read TGTGCCATCAGTTACAGGGGAGAGACTGAAGCTTTCTTT.

The chain combines TRBV11-3 with TRBJ1-5; TRBD1 agrees at 9 bases. V was clipped by 5 bases and J by 0 bases; unmatched bases: 14. This CDR3 region has 19 residues. The germline V gene encodes CDR1 SGHNT and CDR2 YENEEA. CDR3 residues: CASSPHGDRVTYSNQPQHF. CDR3 sequence (DNA): TGTGCCAGCAGCCCCCATGGGGACAGGGTTACCTATAGCAATCAGCCCCAGCATTTT.

With respect to this clone: At one end the junction does not follow the germline gene, possibly because of a read error. This chain uses TRBV9 with TRBJ1-2; 12 nucleotides line up with TRBD1. This CDR3 comprises 16 residues. The germline V gene encodes CDR1 SGDLS and CDR2 YYNGEE. Written as DNA, the CDR3 is TGTGCCAGCAGGGTAGACGGGACAGGGGGCTTTGGTGGCTACACCTTC. This gives the protein CASRVDGTGGFGGYTF.

This chain connects TRBV18 to TRBJ2-4, with D uncertain. The ends were cut back, 2 bases at V and 8 bases at J, with 7 bases in the middle. CDR1 and CDR2 (germline): KGHSH, LQKENI. The CDR3 spans 12 residues. CDR3 DNA: TGTGCCAGCTCACCAGGGTCTGACATTCAGTACTTC. The encoded protein is CASSPGSDIQYF.

Comments on this clone: The same CDR3 arises from other DNA sequences in this sample as well. V is TRBV12-5 and J is TRBJ2-7, with D possibly matching TRBD2 (6 bases). Germline lookup yields CDR1 LGHNT and CDR2 FRNRAP. CDR3 length equals 12 residues. V was clipped by 6 bases and J by 5 bases, with 11 bases between them. Written as DNA, the CDR3 is TGTGCTAGTGGGGGGTGGGGGGACGAGCAGTACTTC. Amino acids: CASGGWGDEQYF.

This chain joins TRBV19 and TRBJ1-5, with a tentative D call TRBD1 (5 bases). V lost 6 bases to trimming and J lost 4 bases, with 16 bases between them. Germline CDR1 reads LNHDA; CDR2 reads SQIVND (reference sequence). The CDR3 is made up of 15 amino acids. The CDR3 reads CASSRAWQGNQPQHF. The CDR3 nucleotides read TGTGCCAGTAGCAGGGCGTGGCAGGGTAATCAGCCCCAGCATTTT.

V usage is TRBV6-5 and J usage is TRBJ2-7; 7 nucleotides align to TRBD1. V was pared by 4 bases and J by 5 bases, with 8 bases of the junction left unmatched. Germline V CDR1 and CDR2: MNHEY, SVGAGI. The CDR3 has 14 amino acids. CDR3 coding DNA: TGTGCCAGCAGTTGGAGACAGGGTAGTCACGAGCAGTACTTC. Translation gives CASSWRQGSHEQYF.

V gene TRBV7-3 combines with J gene TRBJ2-5; D is perhaps TRBD2 (6 bases). The CDR3 consists of 14 residues. Trimming left V 3 bases short and J 4 bases short, with 12 bases between. Germline assignment: CDR1 SGHTA and CDR2 FQGTGA. This chain's CDR3 is CASSFGGVGETQYF. The CDR3 nucleotides are TGTGCCAGCAGCTTTGGCGGGGTCGGAGAGACCCAGTACTTC. Full variable domain (missing parts from reference TRBV7-3 and TRBJ2-5): GAGVSQTPSNKVTEKGKYVELRCDPISGHTALYWYRQSLGQGPEFLIYFQGTGAADDSGLPNDRFFAVRPEGSVSTLKIQRTERGDSAVYLCASSFGGVGETQYFGPGTRLLVL.

The V and J genes are TRBV14 and TRBJ2-3; 12 positions agree with TRBD1. The CDR3 contains 15 residues. V was clipped by 4 bases and J by 6 bases; unmatched bases: 5. Germline V gene data show CDR1 as SGHDN and CDR2 as FVKESK. CDR3 amino acids: CASSPRDRGRDTQYF. In nucleotides, the CDR3 is TGTGCCAGCAGCCCCCGGGACAGGGGGCGCGATACGCAGTATTTT.

This chain's CDR3 is CASSLDRDYEQYF. Here the CDR3 DNA reads TGTGCCAGCAGCTTAGACAGGGATTACGAGCAGTACTTC. V gene TRBV11-2 combines with J gene TRBJ2-7; tentative D call: TRBD1 (5 bases). The CDR3 is 13 residues long. The V and J ends lost 0 bases and 4 bases respectively, with 7 bases between them. CDR1 and CDR2 (germline): SGHAT, FQNNGV.

This clone was counted once. Relative to the germline gene, one junction end is altered; a read error may explain this. The chain employs TRBV7-7 and TRBJ2-3, with D hard to call. This CDR3 contains 14 residues. Looked up from germline, CDR1 is SSHAT and CDR2 is FNYEAQ (reference sequence). The CDR3 loop reads CASSLVLSTDTQYF. Here the CDR3 DNA reads TGTGCTAGCAGCTTAGTCCTGAGCACAGATACGCAGTATTTT.

V usage is TRBV5-1 and J usage is TRBJ1-6; 9 positions match TRBD1. CDR1 SGHRS and CDR2 YFSETQ come from the germline V gene. The V segment lost 4 bases and the J segment 7 bases; nucleotides outside the gene matches: 6. This CDR3 is 15 amino acids long. This chain's CDR3 is CASSSTGGANSPLHF. Written as DNA, the CDR3 is TGCGCCAGCAGCAGTACAGGGGGCGCGAATTCACCCCTCCACTTT.

The CDR3 coding sequence is TGTGCCAGCAGTTTAGCTGGGACAGAATACTATGGCTACACCTTC. Its protein product is CASSLAGTEYYGYTF. The rearrangement joins TRBV27 to TRBJ1-2, with 7 bases that match TRBD1. After removal of 2 bases from V and 3 bases from J, the junction contained 6 bases not matched to a gene. The CDR3 has 15 amino acids. Germline loops: CDR1 MNHEY, CDR2 SMNVEV (reference sequence).

CDR3 sequence reads: CAWSGWEETQYF. The CDR3 nucleotides read TGTGCCTGGAGTGGTTGGGAAGAGACCCAGTACTTC. The rearrangement links TRBV30 to TRBJ2-5; D is uncertain. This CDR3 is 12 amino acids long. Germline V lookup: CDR1 GTSNPN, CDR2 SVGIG (reference sequence). Deletions cut 1 base from V and 3 bases from J, with 6 bases between.

This CDR3 is CASSLQEGAHNEQFF. The CDR3 DNA sequence: TGTGCCAGCAGCCTTCAAGAGGGCGCTCACAATGAGCAGTTCTTC. The genes are TRBV4-2 and TRBJ2-1, with D maybe TRBD2 (5 bases). V dropped 4 bases and J dropped 5 bases, with 15 bases sitting between them. Germline loops: CDR1 LGHNA, CDR2 YNFKEQ. The CDR3 runs 15 residues.

V is TRBV7-3 and J is TRBJ2-2, with a tentative D call TRBD1 (6 bases). V lost 5 bases, J lost 8 bases, and 15 bases lay in between. CDR3 length: 14 amino acids. Germline V gene sequence: CDR1 SGHTA, CDR2 FQGTGA. The CDR3 DNA reads as TGTGCCAGCAGCCCCACACAGGGCCCTGGGGAGCTGTTTTTT. Its translation: CASSPTQGPGELFF.

The chain is built from TRBV19 and TRBJ2-3; 7 bases fit TRBD1. CDR1 and CDR2 (germline): LNHDA, SQIVND (reference sequence). J lost 5 bases, V lost 7 bases, and 15 bases had no gene match. The CDR3 loop spans 16 amino acids. The CDR3 bases are TGTGCCAGTAAAAGGGCAAACAGGGGTCGGGGAGATACGCAGTATTTT. Amino acids: CASKRANRGRGDTQYF.

In its sample, this clone was seen once. The chain carries TRBV7-3 and TRBJ1-2; 8 bases match TRBD1. CDR1 and CDR2 (germline): SGHTA, FQGTGA. This CDR3 has 15 residues. Unmatched junction bases numbered 9, after V lost 3 bases and J lost 6 bases. CDR3 in amino acids: CASSLYGQGANGYTF. CDR3 DNA: TGTGCCAGCAGCTTGTATGGACAGGGCGCAAATGGCTACACCTTC.

This clone has more than one count but fewer than ten. The rearrangement joins TRBV2 to TRBJ1-6; D ambiguous. CDR3 length: 12 amino acids. Trimming took 6 bases from V and 10 from J, leaving 10 bases between them. Per germline, CDR1 SNHLY and CDR2 FYNNEI. The CDR3 coding sequence is TGTGCCAGCAGCTCTCCCGGCTCACCCCTCCACTTT. It translates to CASSSPGSPLHF.

This chain connects TRBV28 to TRBJ2-1, with 8 bases matching TRBD1. Germline values: CDR1 MDHEN, CDR2 SYDVKM. The J segment lost 4 bases and the V segment lost 2 bases, leaving 4 bases of the junction unmatched. This CDR3 is built from 15 residues. The CDR3 loop is CASSLGGQVYNEQFF. Here the CDR3 DNA reads TGTGCCAGCAGTTTAGGGGGACAGGTATACAATGAGCAGTTCTTC.

The rearrangement joins TRBV11-2 to TRBJ2-2, with 9 bases fitting TRBD2. Germline V gene sequence: CDR1 SGHAT, CDR2 FQNNGV. There are 15 residues in the CDR3. The junction had 5 bases not matched to a gene; V was cut back by 3 bases and J by 6 bases. Here the CDR3 reads CASSLFAGGPGELFF. The CDR3 DNA reads TGTGCCAGCAGCTTGTTTGCGGGGGGGCCCGGGGAGCTGTTTTTT.

This clone has more than one count but fewer than ten. V is TRBV7-2 and J is TRBJ1-2; D is undetermined. Germline CDR1 is SGHTA and CDR2 is FQGNSA. The CDR3 runs 15 residues. The V gene lost 2 bases and the J gene lost 0 bases, with 10 bases spanning the gap. The CDR3 region is CASSLSGSSNYGYTF. In DNA, the CDR3 is TGTGCCAGCAGCTTATCCGGATCCTCTAACTATGGCTACACCTTC. The full variable domain, completed using reference TRBV7-2 and TRBJ1-2, is GAGVSQSPSNKVTEKGKDVELRCDPISGHTALYWYRQSLGQGLEFLIYFQGNSAPDKSGLPSDRFSAERTGGSVSTLTIQRTQQEDSAVYLCASSLSGSSNYGYTFGSGTRLTVV.

This chain uses TRBV28 with TRBJ2-3; 10 positions agree with TRBD2. Germline CDR1 and CDR2: MDHEN and SYDVKM. This CDR3 has 16 amino acids. V gave up 9 bases and J gave up 3 bases; unmatched junction bases: 12. CDR3 residues: CARTEREGRGTDTQYF. The CDR3 DNA follows: TGTGCCAGGACCGAGCGGGAGGGCCGGGGAACAGATACGCAGTATTTT.